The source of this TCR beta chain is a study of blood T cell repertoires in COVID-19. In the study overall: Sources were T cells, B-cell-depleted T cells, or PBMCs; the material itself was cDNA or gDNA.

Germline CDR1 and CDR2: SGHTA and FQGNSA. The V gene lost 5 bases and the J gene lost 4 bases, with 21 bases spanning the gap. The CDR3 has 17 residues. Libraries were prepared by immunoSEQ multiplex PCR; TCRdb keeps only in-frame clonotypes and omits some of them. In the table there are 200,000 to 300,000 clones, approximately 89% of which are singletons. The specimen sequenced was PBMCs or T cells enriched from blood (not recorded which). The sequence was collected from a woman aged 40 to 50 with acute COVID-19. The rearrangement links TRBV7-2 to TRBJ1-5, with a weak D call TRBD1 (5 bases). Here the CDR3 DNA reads TGTGCCAGCAGCAAAAGTTGGACAACCGGGACTAATCAGCCCCAGCATTTT. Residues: CASSKSWTTGTNQPQHF.